Listed here are 10 T cell receptor beta chains from one sample, sequenced in a study of long-term antiretroviral therapy in people with HIV. Runs used v3.0 of the immunoSEQ assay and were done at survey level. Clones were sequenced by immunoSEQ multiplex PCR, and TCRdb holds only the in-frame ones, with some missing. The sample holds approximately 12,000 clones, almost 80% seen once. This specimen consisted of unsorted PBMCs, obtained 0.8 years before starting antiretroviral therapy. The receptors derive from a woman aged 40 to 55 with HIV.

CDR3 in DNA: TGTGCCAGCAGCTCACAGGGGCTCAATGAGCAGTTCTTC. It codes for CASSSQGLNEQFF. This chain links TRBV11-2 with TRBJ2-1; 7 positions agree with TRBD1. The germline gives CDR1 SGHAT, CDR2 FQNNGV. This CDR3 spans 13 amino acids. Trimming removed 4 bases from V and 6 bases from J; junction bases left unmatched: 3.

This clone has only one observation. V and J are TRBV6-5 and TRBJ2-1, with TRBD1 identical over 8 bases. Germline V gene lookup returns CDR1 MNHEY and CDR2 SVGAGI. The V gene end was trimmed by 6 bases and the J gene end by 9 bases; junction bases not matched to a gene: 7. There are 13 residues in the CDR3. Here the CDR3 reads CASSLGTGLEQFF. In DNA, the CDR3 is TGTGCCAGCAGCCTGGGGACAGGCCTTGAGCAGTTCTTC.

This chain uses TRBV6-1 with TRBJ2-7, with 11 bases identical to TRBD1. V shed 4 bases and J 9 bases; nucleotides not matched to a gene: 17. There are 17 residues in the CDR3. The germline gives CDR1 MNHNS, CDR2 SASEGT. The CDR3: CASSASFWDRGAHWQYF. The CDR3 coding sequence is TGTGCCAGCAGTGCCTCATTTTGGGACAGGGGGGCTCATTGGCAGTACTTC.

The V and J genes are TRBV27 and TRBJ2-2, with 9 nucleotides matching TRBD2. J was trimmed by 2 bases and V by 3 bases; bases with no gene match: 7. CDR1 is MNHEY and CDR2 is SMNVEV in the germline V gene (reference sequence). The CDR3 is made up of 17 amino acids. Here the CDR3 DNA reads TGTGCCAGCAGTTTCAGAAGACTAGCGGCCAACACCGGGGAGCTGTTTTTT. It specifies CASSFRRLAANTGELFF.

This clone was recorded a few times. J is TRBJ1-2 and V is TRBV7-9; weak D call: TRBD1 (6 bases). Trimming stripped 6 bases from V and 4 bases from J, with 12 bases between. The CDR3 spans 13 residues. CDR1 SEHNR and CDR2 FQNEAQ come from the germline V gene (reference sequence). The CDR3 bases are TGTGCCAGCAGAGGGGGGACGAGCTATGGCTACACCTTC. Its protein product is CASRGGTSYGYTF.

DNA for the CDR3: TGTGCCAGCTCACCACCGGGGAGCACAGATACGCAGTATTTT. This gives the protein CASSPPGSTDTQYF. The chain recombines TRBV18 with TRBJ2-3; the D is unclear. V was clipped by 0 bases and J by 0 bases, with 4 bases between them. CDR3 size: 14 residues. Germline V gene data show CDR1 as KGHSH and CDR2 as LQKENI.

The gene calls are TRBV7-3 and TRBJ2-2, with 14 positions matching TRBD2. The germline gives CDR1 SGHTA, CDR2 FQGTGA. CDR3 length equals 16 residues. Trimming at V came to 4 bases and at J to 4 bases, leaving 2 bases not matched to a gene. The CDR3 DNA is TGTGCCAGCAGCTCCGGACTAGCGGGGGGCACCGGGGAGCTGTTTTTT. It yields the protein CASSSGLAGGTGELFF.

CDR3 in DNA: TGCGCCAGCAGCTTGGGGACAGCCGTCGGGGAGACCCAGTACTTC. Translated: CASSLGTAVGETQYF. The chain combines TRBV5-1 with TRBJ2-5, with TRBD1 as a possible D gene (6 bases). The CDR3 has 15 residues. The germline V and J ends were trimmed by 0 bases and 5 bases, with 14 bases remaining between them. Per germline, CDR1 SGHRS and CDR2 YFSETQ.

The chain carries TRBV5-1 and TRBJ1-1, with a weak D call TRBD1 (6 bases). The CDR3 runs 16 residues. The V gene's germline CDR1 is SGHRS and CDR2 YFSETQ. Trimming took off 0 bases at V and 3 bases at J, with 15 bases between the two ends. CDR3 nucleotide sequence: TGCGCCAGCAGCTTGGACCAAGACAGGCACTACACTGAAGCTTTCTTT. Its protein is CASSLDQDRHYTEAFF.

A remark on this clone: The junction and the germline gene differ at one end; a read error may be behind it. The chain combines TRBV27 with TRBJ1-4, with D maybe TRBD1 (5 bases). Per the germline V gene, CDR1 is MNHEY and CDR2 is SMNVEV (reference sequence). There are 13 residues in the CDR3. CDR3 nucleotides: TGTGCCAGCAGTTTAAAGGTCCCCGGGGCCCTGGTTTTT. Translating gives CASSLKVPGALVF.